Shown below are 8 T cell receptor beta chains from a single sample sequenced in a study of blood T cell repertoires in COVID-19. Here immunoSEQ multiplex PCR was the method, and the copy in TCRdb shows in-frame clones only, minus some. The table has 270,000 or so clones, approximately 87% seen once. The source material was peripheral blood. Every receptor here comes from a woman in her 30s with COVID-19, enrolled during active disease.

J is TRBJ1-4 and V is TRBV18; 8 bases are shared with TRBD1. CDR1 and CDR2 (germline): KGHSH, LQKENI. CDR3 length: 18 residues. V shed 3 bases and J 2 bases; nucleotides not matched to a gene: 11. CDR3 nucleotides: TGTGCCAGCTCACCGACAGGGGTATTGGGTCCTACTAATGAAAAACTGTTTTTT. This gives the protein CASSPTGVLGPTNEKLFF.

The CDR3 sequence: CASSARGWGQDTQYF. In DNA, the CDR3 is TGTGCCAGCAGCGCCCGGGGTTGGGGGCAGGATACGCAGTATTTT. V usage is TRBV9 and J usage is TRBJ2-3, with D perhaps matching TRBD1 (6 bases). Germline V gene sequence: CDR1 SGDLS, CDR2 YYNGEE. Trimming took 3 bases from V and 6 from J, leaving 17 bases between them. CDR3 length: 15 amino acids.

This clone turned up a few times. The rearrangement uses TRBV28 and TRBJ1-5; 7 positions agree with TRBD1. CDR1 and CDR2 (germline): MDHEN, SYDVKM. This CDR3 spans 17 amino acids. J gave up 4 bases and V 4 bases, and 13 bases lay outside the gene matches. The CDR3 is CASSSGTAGLRNQPQHF. Here the CDR3 DNA reads TGTGCCAGCAGTTCCGGGACAGCAGGTTTAAGAAATCAGCCCCAGCATTTT.

This clone was detected only a few times. The rearrangement links TRBV5-6 to TRBJ2-2, with 10 bases lining up with TRBD2. The CDR3 is 16 residues long. The germline CDR1 and CDR2 sequences are SGHDT and YYEEEE. Germline trimming cut 2 bases from V and 3 bases from J; bases unmatched to any gene: 4. CDR3 in amino acids: CASSLAGGLYTGELFF. For the CDR3, the DNA is TGTGCCAGCAGCTTAGCGGGGGGGCTCTACACCGGGGAGCTGTTTTTT.

CDR3 bases: TGTGCCATCAGAGAGAACAACCCCACCGGGGAGCTGTTTTTT. Translation: CAIRENNPTGELFF. The rearrangement links TRBV10-3 to TRBJ2-2; no clear D gene. Per the germline V gene, CDR1 is ENHRY and CDR2 is SYGVKD. The V end was cut by 6 bases, the J end by 4 bases, with 12 bases between. The CDR3 spans 14 residues.

The DNA for the CDR3 is TGTGCCAGTAGTATGAAGCTGGGCACAGGGTTTGGTGAAAAACTGTTTTTT. As protein: CASSMKLGTGFGEKLFF. The chain couples TRBV19 to TRBJ1-4; D is possibly TRBD1 (6 bases). The CDR3 loop spans 17 amino acids. Trimming took off 3 bases at V and 7 bases at J, with 21 bases between the two ends. CDR1 and CDR2 from the germline V gene are LNHDA and SQIVND (reference sequence).

The chain has TRBV19 and TRBJ2-7; the match to TRBD1 covers 7 bases. This CDR3 has 15 residues. The trim removed 4 bases at V and 3 bases at J, leaving 9 bases unmatched. Germline V gene data show CDR1 as LNHDA and CDR2 as SQIVND (reference sequence). The CDR3 loop reads CASSTSGTAYYEQYF. The CDR3 nucleotides read TGTGCCAGTAGTACTTCCGGGACAGCGTACTACGAGCAGTACTTC.

J is TRBJ2-7 and V is TRBV6-2 or TRBV6-3; the D is unclear. The CDR3 spans 16 residues. V lost 2 bases and J 0 bases, leaving 14 bases between the germline ends. Germline CDR1 and CDR2: MNHEY and SVGEGT. CDR3 residues: CASSYARRSSSYEQYF. The CDR3 DNA is TGTGCCAGCAGTTACGCGAGACGGTCTAGCTCCTACGAGCAGTACTTC.